These T cell receptor beta chains were read from a single sample in a study of memory CD4+ T cells and cytomegalovirus serostatus. Clones were read by immunoSEQ multiplex PCR, and TCRdb kept only the in-frame ones, dropping some. The repertoire holds 64,000 or so clones, with 70% to 80% as singletons. The sequencing input was memory CD4+ T cells from blood. Source of these receptors: an adult in good health and CMV-seronegative. Both conserved end residues are part of each CDR3. D genes are given only for firm matches. Size is omitted from some rows. Given values are once, few, many or a class for expanded clones.

d_call	v_call	j_call	clone_size	cdr3_nt	cdr3_aa
-	TRBV28	TRBJ1-3	-	TGTGCCAGCAGTCTACTAATGAGAGGAAACACCATATATTTT	CASSLLMRGNTIYF
TRBD1	TRBV5-1	TRBJ2-3	-	TGCGCCAGCAGCTTGCAGGGACAGGGAGGGACAGATACGCAGTATTTT	CASSLQGQGGTDTQYF
TRBD1	TRBV28	TRBJ2-7	few	TGTGCCAGCACTGGACAGGGCGCTGGCTACGAGCAGTACTTC	CASTGQGAGYEQYF
-	TRBV21-1	TRBJ1-1	few	TGTGCCAGCAACTCGACGGTGAACACTGAAGCTTTCTTT	CASNSTVNTEAFF
-	TRBV6-1	TRBJ1-4	-	TGTGCCAGCAGTGCTATCCAACGCGGCGGAGGAGAACTGTTTTTT	CASSAIQRGGGELFF
TRBD1	TRBV18	TRBJ1-5	-	TGTGCCAGCTCACCACCCTCGGCAGGGGGGCAGCCCCAGCATTTT	CASSPPSAGGQPQHF
-	TRBV10-1	TRBJ1-6	-	TGCGCCAGCAGTGTGAGGGTGTGGGAGCTCAATAATTCACCCCTCCACTTT	CASSVRVWELNNSPLHF
-	TRBV30	TRBJ1-5	-	TGTGCCTGGAGTGTACAGGGCAATCAGCCCCAGCATTTT	CAWSVQGNQPQHF
TRBD1	TRBV29-1	TRBJ2-3	-	TGCAGCGTTGTTCCCCTCGGGACAGCTGGCACAGATACGCAGTATTTT	CSVVPLGTAGTDTQYF
TRBD2	TRBV14	TRBJ2-7	-	TGTGCCAGCAGCCCCCGGACTAGCTCGCGACCAAAGCAGTACTTC	CASSPRTSSRPKQYF
TRBD1	TRBV19	TRBJ2-3	-	TGTGCCAGTAATGACAGGGGAGGCACAGATACGCAGTATTTT	CASNDRGGTDTQYF
TRBD1	TRBV2	TRBJ1-1	-	TGTGCCAGCAGTGCCGGACAGGGGGCGGGAGCTTTCTTT	CASSAGQGAGAFF
-	TRBV5-8	TRBJ1-4	-	TGTGCCAGCAGCCCACTAGGCAGGGACAATGAAAAACTGTTTTTT	CASSPLGRDNEKLFF
TRBD1	TRBV2	TRBJ1-2	-	TGTGCCAGCAGTGATCGACCGGGACAGGGGGCCGGCTACACCTTC	CASSDRPGQGAGYTF
-	TRBV25-1	TRBJ1-2	once	TGTGCCAGCAGTGAATTCGGAACCGATGGCTACACCTTC	CASSEFGTDGYTF
-	TRBV7-6	TRBJ2-7	-	TGTGCCAGCAGCTTAAACCAAGGGACCGCCTACGAGCAGTACTTC	CASSLNQGTAYEQYF
-	TRBV6-1	TRBJ1-1	-	TGTGCCAGCAGGAGGCAGGGGAACACTGAAGCTTTCTTT	CASRRQGNTEAFF
TRBD2	TRBV5-1	TRBJ2-7	-	TGCGCCAGCAGCTTGTCGGGAGGTTTCCCCTACGAGCAGTACTTC	CASSLSGGFPYEQYF
-	TRBV5-1	TRBJ1-4	-	TGCGCCAGCAGCTTGGTGGCAGGGGCGAATGAAAAACTGTTTTTT	CASSLVAGANEKLFF
TRBD1	TRBV5-1	TRBJ1-3	-	TGCGCCAGCAGCTTGGGGGACAGTCCTGGAAACACCATATATTTT	CASSLGDSPGNTIYF
TRBD2	TRBV2	TRBJ2-2	-	TGTGCCAGCAGGACTAGCCGCACGAACACCGGGGAGCTGTTTTTT	CASRTSRTNTGELFF
TRBD1	TRBV5-6	TRBJ2-7	-	TGTGCCAGCAGCCTGACGTGGGGGGACAGGGTACCCTACGAGCAGTACTTC	CASSLTWGDRVPYEQYF
-	TRBV11-2	TRBJ2-5	-	TGTGCCAGCAGCTTTGGGGCGGGAGAGACCCAGTACTTC	CASSFGAGETQYF
-	TRBV5-1	TRBJ2-1	-	TGCGCCAGCAGCTTGGAGTACAATGAGCAGTTCTTC	CASSLEYNEQFF
-	TRBV5-1	TRBJ2-7	-	TGCGCCAGCAGCTTGGGAAGGGTCTCCTACGAGCAGTACTTC	CASSLGRVSYEQYF
-	TRBV6-6	TRBJ2-1	-	TGTGCCAGCAGTACCCCCTTGACGGAGCAGTTCTTC	CASSTPLTEQFF
-	TRBV2	TRBJ1-1	once	TGTGCCAGCAAAGGACAGCAGAACACTGAAGCTTTCTTT	CASKGQQNTEAFF
-	TRBV15	TRBJ1-4	few	TGTGCCACCAGCCGATCAGACTCCCGGAGGGGTGAAAAACTGTTTTTT	CATSRSDSRRGEKLFF
TRBD2	TRBV11-3	TRBJ2-1	few	TGTGCCAGCAGCTTAGAGCAAGGCGGGACCGGGCGGGGGTACAATGAGCAGTTCTTC	CASSLEQGGTGRGYNEQFF
TRBD1	TRBV19	TRBJ2-7	-	TGTGCCAGCAAAGACAGGGACTACGAGCAGTACTTC	CASKDRDYEQYF
TRBD2	TRBV5-1	TRBJ2-5	-	TGCGCCAGCAGCTCGGGGACTAGCCAAGAGACCCAGTACTTC	CASSSGTSQETQYF
-	TRBV5-1	TRBJ2-1	once	TGCGCCAGCAGCTTGGCGGTAAATGAGCAGTTCTTC	CASSLAVNEQFF
-	TRBV5-1	TRBJ1-2	many	TGCGCCAGCAGCTTGGCCCCTTTACAGAGCGGCTACACCTTC	CASSLAPLQSGYTF
-	TRBV7-9	TRBJ2-1	-	TGTGCCGAGGGGGCTAGCGGTCTGACGGGTGAGCAGTTCTTC	CAEGASGLTGEQFF
-	TRBV7-2	TRBJ2-5	-	TGTGCCAGCAGCTTAGATTGGGGGCCCCGAGAGACCCAGTACTTC	CASSLDWGPRETQYF
-	TRBV19	TRBJ2-7	-	TGTGCCACCTTTTCACCCTACTACGAGCAGTACTTC	CATFSPYYEQYF
-	TRBV5-4	TRBJ1-2	-	TGTGCCAGCAGCTTAACTATTCAAAACTATGGCTACACCTTC	CASSLTIQNYGYTF
TRBD1	TRBV28	TRBJ1-1	-	TGTGCCAGCAGTTTCAGCGACAGGGACAAAGCTTTCTTT	CASSFSDRDKAFF
-	TRBV6-1	TRBJ2-6	-	TGTGCCAGCAGTATTAGCTCAGGGGCCAACGTCCTGACTTTC	CASSISSGANVLTF
-	TRBV6-1	TRBJ2-7	-	TGTGCCAGCAGTGAGGGACTGAGCGAGCAGTACTTC	CASSEGLSEQYF
TRBD1	TRBV29-1	TRBJ2-2	once	TGCAGCGTCAGGGGGCCAAATCCGAACACCGGGGAGCTGTTTTTT	CSVRGPNPNTGELFF
-	TRBV6-5	TRBJ1-2	few	TGTGCCAGCAGTCCTGTCGGGAACTATGGCTACACCTTC	CASSPVGNYGYTF
-	TRBV7-9	TRBJ2-1	-	TGTGCCAGCAGCCTGAGCAGAGGGCATGAGCAGTTCTTC	CASSLSRGHEQFF
-	TRBV11-3	TRBJ2-1	-	TGTGCCAGCAGCCGTTCGGGGGCGGCCTACAATGAGCAGTTCTTC	CASSRSGAAYNEQFF
TRBD1	TRBV18	TRBJ2-7	-	TGTGCCAGCTCACGAGACAGGGTCTCTTCCTACGAGCAGTACTTC	CASSRDRVSSYEQYF
-	TRBV6-4	TRBJ1-2	-	TGTGCCAGCAGTGACACCGCCACAGGGCCCTATGGCTACACCTTC	CASSDTATGPYGYTF
TRBD2	TRBV5-1	TRBJ2-7	-	TGCGCCAGCAGGCGGGAGGGCAACGAGCAGTACTTC	CASRREGNEQYF
-	TRBV7-2	TRBJ1-2	once	TGTGCCAGCACCAAGTGGGGGGCCGGGAGTTCTAACTATGGCTACACCTTC	CASTKWGAGSSNYGYTF
TRBD1	TRBV6-1	TRBJ1-2	once	TGTGCCAGCAGAGTACAGGGGGCTTGGTATGGCTACACCTTC	CASRVQGAWYGYTF
-	TRBV5-6	TRBJ1-4	-	TGTGCCAGCAGTTCAACCACGTATTTGGAAAAACTGTTTTTT	CASSSTTYLEKLFF
-	TRBV5-6	TRBJ1-6	-	TGTGCCAGCAGCTTGGCGAGTACGGGGGCGACATATTCACCCCTCCACTTT	CASSLASTGATYSPLHF
-	TRBV5-1	TRBJ2-2	-	TGCGCCAGCAGCCCCCAGGCCAAGGGTGAAACCGGGGAGCTGTTTTTT	CASSPQAKGETGELFF
-	TRBV10-3	TRBJ1-2	-	TGTGCCATCAGTGAGGCCAGGGCCTCTGGCTACACCTTC	CAISEARASGYTF
TRBD1	TRBV7-9	TRBJ1-5	-	TGTGCCAGCAGCTCGGGACAGGGTATCAGGAATCAGCCCCAGCATTTT	CASSSGQGIRNQPQHF
-	TRBV27	TRBJ2-5	-	TGTGCCAGCAGTGCACGGGTCCGGGAGACCCAGTACTTC	CASSARVRETQYF
-	TRBV29-1	TRBJ2-1	-	TGCAGCGTTGAGGTTACGGGGTCGGGATACAATGAGCAGTTCTTC	CSVEVTGSGYNEQFF
TRBD2	TRBV6-4	TRBJ2-1	-	TGTGCCAGCTCTATAGGTGGCGGGAGTGGGATTAATGAGCAGTTCTTC	CASSIGGGSGINEQFF
TRBD2	TRBV27	TRBJ2-5	-	TGTGCCAGCAGACCGGGACTAGCTTTACAGACCCAGTACTTC	CASRPGLALQTQYF
-	TRBV6-5	TRBJ1-1	-	TGTGCCAGCAGCCGCGGAACGGTGGCTTTCTTT	CASSRGTVAFF
TRBD2	TRBV4-1	TRBJ2-1	-	TGCGCCAGCAGCCAAGATCGGAGGGCGGCTAGCGGTATCAATGAGCAGTTCTTC	CASSQDRRAASGINEQFF